This T cell receptor (beta chain) was sequenced for a study of T cells in Graves' hyperthyroidism and ophthalmopathy. Study-wide background: Sampling of peripheral blood happened at initial diagnosis, prior to any treatment.

General observations from the study: Most clonotypes expanded in the thyroid (above 0.001) were also present in blood.

On this clonotype: Its specificity is not known.

PBMCs were derived from about 9.1 ml fresh peripheral blood. RNA transcripts were the template for amplifying TCR beta CDR3 regions. Using the HTBI primer set, a first-round RT-PCR was run on the TCR CDR3. TCRdb reprocessed the multiplex PCR reads with MiXCR, giving one entry per CDR3 protein. In the table there are 550,000 to 600,000 distinct CDR3 sequences, approximately 15% of which are singletons. Sequences were obtained from blood. This receptor was taken from a woman between 18 and 29 years old with Graves' ophthalmopathy.

The CDR3 spells CATSRAIADRFTSYEQYF. In DNA, the CDR3 is TGTGCCACCAGCAGAGCTATAGCGGACAGATTTACCTCCTACGAGCAGTACTTC. The chain recombines TRBV15 with TRBJ2-7; D tentatively fits TRBD1 or TRBD2 (6 bases each). Trimming took off 1 base at V and 0 bases at J, with 19 bases between the two ends. The germline V gene has CDR1 LNHNV and CDR2 YYDKDF (reference sequence). This CDR3 has 18 residues.